This T cell receptor (beta chain) was identified in a study of cytomegalovirus exposure and HLA in healthy donors. Whole-study results and caveats: The classifier reportedly diagnosed cytomegalovirus status with high specificity and sensitivity.

Primers for the PCR totalled 60 Vbeta and 13 Jbeta. Sequenced by immunoSEQ multiplex PCR; TCRdb stores in-frame clones only, minus some. This sample has tens of thousands of clones, with 75% to 80% found just once. On this clone: Antigen unknown.

Germline CDR1 and CDR2: LNHNV and YYDKDF (reference sequence). V trimming: 0 bases; J trimming: 5 bases; junction bases outside the gene matches: 9. This CDR3 region has 17 residues. The receptor's source is a man under 40 in good health and CMV-seronegative. The sample consisted of PBMCs. The chain carries TRBV15 and TRBJ2-1; 8 bases match TRBD2. The CDR3 spells CATSRDVRLARDNEQFF. CDR3 coding DNA: TGTGCCACCAGCAGAGATGTTCGACTAGCGAGGGACAATGAGCAGTTCTTC.